This T cell receptor (beta chain) stems from a study of blood T cell repertoires in COVID-19. Overall study: The United States, Italy and Spain supplied acute and convalescent COVID-19 samples. Sources were T cells, B-cell-depleted T cells, or PBMCs; the material itself was cDNA or gDNA.

This CDR3 is 13 amino acids long. The germline gives CDR1 SGHTA, CDR2 FQGTGA. The J segment lost 3 bases and the V segment lost 5 bases, leaving 2 bases of the junction unmatched. Original processing notes: Amplifying reference gene primers gave estimates of nucleated cell counts. Profiled with immunoSEQ multiplex PCR; TCRdb holds only in-frame clones, not every one. V and J calls and clone size are those listed in that table; D and trimming were worked out from the DNA. The sample comprises about 30,000 clones, about 65% of which are singletons, and less than 20% rests with the top ten. The chain couples TRBV7-3 to TRBJ1-1; 8 positions match TRBD1. This TCR was sampled from a human donor in a cohort sampled during active COVID-19. Sequencing was carried out using peripheral blood. The CDR3 reads CASSLDRDTEAFF. The DNA of the CDR3 is TGTGCCAGCAGCCTGGACAGGGACACTGAAGCTTTCTTT. The whole variable domain, remainder taken from reference TRBV7-3 and TRBJ1-1, is GAGVSQTPSNKVTEKGKYVELRCDPISGHTALYWYRQSLGQGPEFLIYFQGTGAADDSGLPNDRFFAVRPEGSVSTLKIQRTERGDSAVYLCASSLDRDTEAFFGQGTRLTVV.